A single sample gave rise to the 10 T cell receptor beta chains below, sequenced in a study of T-cell reconstitution after alpha-beta-depleted transplantation in children. The authors prepared the TCRbeta library with unique molecular identifiers. TCRdb fed the PCR reads into MiXCR, producing one record per CDR3 protein. The sample includes about 460,000 distinct CDR3 sequences, roughly a tenth of them seen just once. The sequences come from PBMCs, collected before TCRalphabeta/CD19-depleted stem cell transplant. Receptors were obtained from a child aged 2 to 15 with inherited bone marrow failure, due to receive a stem cell transplant.

This clonotype appeared many times. This chain links TRBV29-1 with TRBJ2-1, with D perhaps TRBD2 (5 bases). V lost 1 base to trimming and J lost 2 bases, with 12 bases between them. Germline V lookup: CDR1 SQVTM, CDR2 ANQGSEA. The CDR3 is 15 amino acids. Here the CDR3 reads CSVEGGDPTYNEQFF. CDR3 bases: TGCAGCGTTGAAGGGGGAGACCCGACCTACAATGAGCAGTTCTTC.

V is TRBV10-3 and J is TRBJ2-2; D not certain. The CDR3 length is 12 residues. Germline CDR1 is ENHRY and CDR2 is SYGVKD. The V end was cut by 0 bases, the J end by 8 bases, with 4 bases between. In DNA, the CDR3 is TGTGCCATCAGTGAGTCTGAGGGGGAGCTGTTTTTT. Protein sequence: CAISESEGELFF.

The chain uses TRBV5-4 and TRBJ2-7; 10 bases line up with TRBD1. Germline V gene data show CDR1 as SGHNT and CDR2 as YYREEE (reference sequence). V lost 4 bases and J lost 2; bases outside the gene matches: 6. The CDR3 consists of 15 residues. The CDR3 coding sequence is TGTGCCAGCAGCCTACAGGACAGGGGGGCCTACGAGCAGTACTTC. It specifies CASSLQDRGAYEQYF. Together with reference TRBV5-4 and TRBJ2-7, the CDR3 gives the full variable domain: ETGVTQSPTHLIKTRGQQVTLRCSSQSGHNTVSWYQQALGQGPQFIFQYYREEENGRGNFPPRFSGLQFPNYSSELNVNALELDDSALYLCASSLQDRGAYEQYFGPGTRLTVT.

This clonotype was observed many times. The chain recombines TRBV12-3 or TRBV12-4 with TRBJ1-1, with D possibly being TRBD1 (6 bases). This CDR3 is 14 amino acids long. V dropped 6 bases and J dropped 0 bases, with 11 bases sitting between them. The CDR3 DNA is TGTGCCAGCAGAATAGACAGGATGAACACTGAAGCTTTCTTT. Protein: CASRIDRMNTEAFF.

J is TRBJ2-1 and V is TRBV4-3; 11 bases line up with TRBD2. This CDR3 comprises 15 residues. After removal of 1 base from V and 7 bases from J, the junction contained 3 bases not matched to a gene. Germline V gene sequence: CDR1 LGHNA, CDR2 YSLEER. The CDR3 region is CASSQGSSGRNEQFF. The CDR3 coding sequence is TGCGCCAGCAGCCAAGGGTCTAGCGGGAGGAATGAGCAGTTCTTC.

Many counts were recorded for this clonotype. The chain uses TRBV6-5 and TRBJ1-3; TRBD1 aligns across 9 bases. The CDR3 is 15 amino acids. V shed 5 bases and J 7 bases; nucleotides not matched to a gene: 9. Per the germline V gene, CDR1 is MNHEY and CDR2 is SVGAGI. The DNA of the CDR3 is TGTGCCAGCAGTCCCTCCGGGACAGGGAGGAACACCATATATTTT. Translation gives CASSPSGTGRNTIYF.

The J gene is TRBJ2-1, the V gene TRBV20-1; tentatively, D is TRBD2 (6 bases). Germline V gene data show CDR1 as DFQATT and CDR2 as SNEGSKA (reference sequence). The CDR3 runs to 18 residues. V lost 1 base and J 1 base, leaving 20 bases between the germline ends. The CDR3 sequence is CSARVRLRWRDSYNEQFF. The CDR3 region has the DNA TGCAGTGCTAGAGTAAGACTTCGTTGGCGGGATTCCTACAATGAGCAGTTCTTC.

This clonotype has ten or more counts. V is TRBV10-3 and J is TRBJ2-3; weak D call: TRBD2 (6 bases). V was shortened by 5 bases and J by 5 bases, with 20 bases between the two germline ends. This CDR3 comprises 16 residues. Looked up from germline, CDR1 is ENHRY and CDR2 is SYGVKD. The CDR3: CAISFSVSGVLDTQYF. The CDR3 nucleotides read TGTGCCATCAGTTTCTCGGTCTCGGGGGTATTAGATACGCAGTATTTT.

This clonotype was seen only a few times. The rearrangement joins TRBV2 to TRBJ2-7; D gene uncertain. This CDR3 has 11 residues. The V gene lost 4 bases and the J gene lost 5 bases, with 6 bases spanning the gap. Germline CDR1 is SNHLY and CDR2 is FYNNEI. The CDR3 DNA is TGTGCCAGCAGTGTCGGAAACGAGCAGTACTTC. It encodes CASSVGNEQYF.

This clonotype was found many times. The genes are TRBV7-9 and TRBJ2-7, with TRBD1 matching 7 bases. The CDR3 covers 13 residues. V trimming: 4 bases; J trimming: 7 bases; junction bases outside the gene matches: 7. The germline gives CDR1 SEHNR, CDR2 FQNEAQ (reference sequence). This CDR3 is CASSYRQGQEQYF. In DNA form, the CDR3 reads TGTGCCAGCAGCTATCGACAGGGTCAAGAGCAGTACTTC.